This is a list of T cell receptor beta chains from one sample in a study of T cell repertoires in cytomegalovirus infection. TCRdb analysed the reads with MiXCR anew, one entry per CDR3 protein. Of about 220,000 distinct CDR3 sequences in the sample, approximately 38% are singletons; the top ten hold more than 50%. For these TCRs, the target antigens are not known. Material: CD8+ T cells from cultured PBMCs, obtained from culture after CMV antigen stimulation. These receptors came from a human donor in good health (CMV status not recorded). Some clones in this sample may be carry-over from other donors' samples. Both conserved end residues are part of each CDR3. A D gene is named only where the DNA matches it firmly. The size entry is marked missing in some rows and otherwise reads once, few, many or a size class.

D,V,J,length,size,CDR3,DNA
-,TRBV27,TRBJ1-2,16,few,CASCKRGVPTLYGYTF,TGTGCCAGCTGCAAAAGGGGGGTTCCCACGCTCTATGGCTACACCTTC
TRBD1,TRBV2,TRBJ2-7,15,-,CASSSPATGAGEQYF,TGTGCCAGCAGCTCCCCTGCGACAGGGGCTGGTGAGCAGTACTTC
TRBD1,TRBV11-3,TRBJ2-5,18,few,CASSGRDRGLAGWETQYF,TGTGCCAGCAGCGGCCGGGACAGGGGCCTCGCGGGCTGGGAGACCCAGTACTTC
TRBD1,TRBV2,TRBJ2-2,16,once,CASSEGRQGGTGELFF,TGTGCCAGCAGTGAAGGACGACAGGGGGGCACCGGGGAGCTGTTTTTT
-,TRBV10-3,TRBJ2-3,15,-,CAIRAGGLSTDTQYF,TGTGCCATCAGAGCAGGGGGGCTTAGCACAGATACGCAGTATTTT
-,TRBV7-8,TRBJ2-5,15,-,CASSIRTAYQETQYF,TGTGCCAGCAGCATAAGGACAGCTTACCAAGAGACCCAGTACTTC
-,TRBV27,TRBJ2-1,13,few,CASSLYRENEQFF,TGTGCCAGCAGCCTTTATAGGGAAAATGAGCAGTTCTTC
-,TRBV2,TRBJ1-5,15,few,CASSGGGVVDQPQHF,TGTGCCAGCAGCGGCGGGGGAGTAGTAGATCAGCCCCAGCATTTT
-,TRBV7-4,TRBJ2-2,14,-,CASSHLEDTGELFF,TGTGCCAGCAGTCATTTGGAGGACACCGGGGAGCTGTTTTTT
TRBD2,TRBV9,TRBJ2-1,15,-,CASSATSGRTNEQFF,TGTGCCAGCAGCGCCACTAGCGGGCGGACCAATGAGCAGTTCTTC